This T cell receptor (beta chain) came from a study of blood T cell repertoires in COVID-19. Study context: Acute and convalescent COVID-19 specimens originated in the United States, Italy and Spain. Sources were T cells, B-cell-depleted T cells, or PBMCs; the material itself was cDNA or gDNA.

The junction had 6 bases not matched to a gene; V was cut back by 0 bases and J by 2 bases. The germline gives CDR1 SGHRS, CDR2 YFSETQ. The CDR3 spans 16 residues. Profiled with immunoSEQ multiplex PCR; TCRdb holds only in-frame clones, not every one. Of some 78,000 clones detected, about 83% appear once; the ten largest clones hold roughly 4%. This clone was seen a handful of times. What was sequenced was peripheral blood. J is TRBJ1-2 and V is TRBV5-1, with 8 bases identical to TRBD1. The sequence came from a man aged 50 to 60 with acute or convalescent COVID-19. For the CDR3, the DNA is TGCGCCAGCAGCTTGGAGACAGGGGCCATGAACTATGGCTACACCTTC. Translation: CASSLETGAMNYGYTF. Full variable domain (rest looked up from reference TRBV5-1 and TRBJ1-2): KAGVTQTPRYLIKTRGQQVTLSCSPISGHRSVSWYQQTPGQGLQFLFEYFSETQRNKGNFPGRFSGRQFSNSRSEMNVSTLELGDSALYLCASSLETGAMNYGYTFGSGTRLTVV.